Presented here are 22 T cell receptor beta chains from one specimen sequenced in a study of cytomegalovirus exposure and HLA in healthy donors (dated by TCRdb to 2016 to 2017). Receptor libraries were prepared by the immunoSEQ multiplex PCR assay. For the multiplex PCR, a mixture combining 60 forward primers for TCR Vbeta segments and 13 reverse primers for TCR Jbeta segments was used. TCRdb limited this immuneACCESS table to in-frame rearrangements with V and J called. A share of clones is missing; checked studies link under half to unresolved V genes, and the rest is unexplained. The sample includes over 150,000 clones, with 70% to 80% observed a single time. Together, the top ten hold roughly 2% of the sample. Specimen: PBMCs. Receptor source: a man younger than 40 in good health and CMV-seronegative.

The chain carries TRBV5-1 and TRBJ2-3; D unresolved. V was cut by 0 bases and J by 3 bases, with 5 bases left in between. Germline V gene lookup returns CDR1 SGHRS and CDR2 YFSETQ. The CDR3 covers 13 residues. CDR3 DNA sequence: TGCGCCAGCAGCTTGGACTCAACAGATACGCAGTATTTT. Translation: CASSLDSTDTQYF.

This clone showed up just a few times. An end of the junction does not agree with germline; a read error may underlie this. The chain is built from TRBV10-3 and TRBJ1-2, with D unresolved. CDR3 length: 12 amino acids. Per the germline V gene, CDR1 is ENHRY and CDR2 is SYGVKD. This CDR3 is CAISDPQSGYPF. For the CDR3, the DNA is TGTGCCATCAGTGACCCGCAGAGCGGCTACCCCTTC.

The V call is TRBV5-1, the J call TRBJ1-2, with 9 bases matching TRBD1. V lost 4 bases and J lost 5; bases outside the gene matches: 9. Germline CDR1 and CDR2: SGHRS and YFSETQ. The CDR3 loop spans 15 amino acids. DNA of the CDR3: TGCGCCAGCAGCCCCGGACAGGGGAGGTCGTATGGCTACACCTTC. The encoded protein is CASSPGQGRSYGYTF.

The genes are TRBV7-8 and TRBJ1-1; the match to TRBD1 covers 8 bases. V trimming: 5 bases; J trimming: 6 bases; junction bases outside the gene matches: 8. Looked up from germline, CDR1 is SGHVS and CDR2 is FQNEAQ. The CDR3 totals 14 residues. For the CDR3, the DNA is TGTGCCAGCAGCCCACGGCCGGACAGGGCTGAAGCTTTCTTT. Its translation is CASSPRPDRAEAFF.

This chain uses TRBV5-7 with TRBJ1-3; D remains unclear. TRBV5-7 counts as an open reading frame of uncertain function. Trimming stripped 7 bases from V and 4 bases from J, with 9 bases between. The CDR3 is 12 residues long. The CDR3 spells CASHFIGNTIYF. In DNA form, the CDR3 reads TGTGCCAGCCACTTTATCGGAAACACCATATATTTT.

The J gene is TRBJ2-3, the V gene TRBV27, with TRBD2 matching over 8 bases. Germline V gives CDR1 MNHEY, CDR2 SMNVEV (reference sequence). The V segment lost 5 bases and the J segment 1 base; nucleotides outside the gene matches: 8. The CDR3 runs 16 residues. This CDR3 is CASSTYDGGGTDTQYF. For the CDR3, the DNA is TGTGCCAGCAGTACGTATGACGGGGGGGGCACAGATACGCAGTATTTT.

The rearrangement links TRBV28 to TRBJ2-7, with 7 bases aligning to TRBD1. In germline, CDR1 is MDHEN, CDR2 SYDVKM. V shed 5 bases, J shed 1 base, and the junction held 5 bases outside the gene matches. The CDR3 runs to 14 residues. DNA for the CDR3: TGTGCCAGCAGTCCACGGACAGGATCCTACGAGCAGTACTTC. Amino acid sequence: CASSPRTGSYEQYF.

The rearrangement uses TRBV5-1 and TRBJ1-3; D perhaps matches TRBD1 (5 bases). Germline lookup yields CDR1 SGHRS and CDR2 YFSETQ. V dropped 0 bases and J dropped 4 bases, with 14 bases sitting between them. The CDR3 spans 16 residues. CDR3 sequence: CASSLASGARGNTIYF. The CDR3 nucleotides read TGCGCCAGCAGCTTGGCCTCTGGGGCGAGAGGAAACACCATATATTTT.

The rearrangement links TRBV5-3 to TRBJ1-1, with 11 nucleotides matching TRBD1. TRBV5-3 counts as an open reading frame of uncertain function. V shed 4 bases and J 5 bases; nucleotides not matched to a gene: 7. CDR3 size: 15 residues. The CDR3 nucleotides are TGTGCCAGAAGCAAAGGACAGGGGGCGTCTACTGAAGCTTTCTTT. Its protein product is CARSKGQGASTEAFF.

The rearrangement links TRBV28 to TRBJ2-7; the D is unclear. This CDR3 is built from 12 residues. V was shortened by 4 bases and J by 0 bases, with 4 bases between the two germline ends. The V gene's germline CDR1 is MDHEN and CDR2 SYDVKM. The CDR3 sequence: CASSSFSYEQYF. In DNA, the CDR3 is TGTGCCAGCAGTTCCTTCTCCTACGAGCAGTACTTC.

This chain connects TRBV27 to TRBJ2-1; D perhaps matches TRBD1 (5 bases). CDR1 and CDR2 (germline): MNHEY, SMNVEV (reference sequence). The CDR3 spans 13 residues. V lost 3 bases and J 6 bases, leaving 9 bases between the germline ends. The CDR3 DNA is TGTGCCAGCAGTTTCAGGGTCAGCAATGAGCAGTTCTTC. Its protein is CASSFRVSNEQFF.

The gene calls are TRBV28 and TRBJ1-3; D gene ambiguous. This CDR3 contains 15 residues. The germline V gene has CDR1 MDHEN and CDR2 SYDVKM. V was pared by 3 bases and J by 1 base, with 10 bases between. The CDR3, as DNA: TGTGCCAGCAGTTTCGAGGAGTTTTCTGGAAACACCATATATTTT. This codes for CASSFEEFSGNTIYF.

The V gene is TRBV5-1, the J gene TRBJ2-5; 8 bases map to TRBD2. The CDR3 is made up of 16 amino acids. The germline V gene encodes CDR1 SGHRS and CDR2 YFSETQ. Trimming removed 4 bases from V and 5 bases from J; junction bases left unmatched: 13. The CDR3 nucleotides are TGCGCCAGCAGCCCGGGACGGGGGGGCGCTGAGGAGACCCAGTACTTC. This translates into CASSPGRGGAEETQYF.

The gene calls are TRBV28 and TRBJ1-5, with D possibly matching TRBD1 (6 bases). Trimming stripped 6 bases from V and 5 bases from J, with 14 bases between. The CDR3 has 14 residues. CDR1 and CDR2 (germline): MDHEN, SYDVKM. CDR3 DNA sequence: TGTGCCAGCAGCTCAACAGGGAAGTATCAGCCCCAGCATTTT. Protein product: CASSSTGKYQPQHF.

This clone was observed a handful of times. The V gene is TRBV5-1, the J gene TRBJ2-5; no definite D call. Judging by the DNA end, TRBJ2-7 fits better; the J call may be wrong. The CDR3 consists of 14 residues. Germline loops: CDR1 SGHRS, CDR2 YFSETQ. The CDR3 DNA follows: TGCGCCAGCAGCTTGGAAAGAGCCTCCTACGAGCAGTACTTC. This encodes CASSLERASYEQYF.

In this sample, this clone turned up a few times. The chain employs TRBV4-3 and TRBJ1-4; 10 bases align to TRBD1. The CDR3 is 16 residues long. The J segment lost 3 bases and the V segment lost 2 bases, leaving 3 bases of the junction unmatched. CDR1 is LGHNA and CDR2 is YSLEER in the germline V gene. The CDR3 here is CASSQNGQGANEKLFF. DNA of the CDR3: TGCGCCAGCAGCCAAAACGGACAGGGGGCTAATGAAAAACTGTTTTTT.

The chain links TRBV9 to TRBJ2-3; 10 bases are shared with TRBD2. Germline V lookup: CDR1 SGDLS, CDR2 YYNGEE. Germline trimming cut 2 bases from V and 0 bases from J; bases unmatched to any gene: 6. The CDR3 consists of 17 residues. In DNA, the CDR3 is TGTGCCAGCAGCGTGAGCGGGGGGGCAACTAGCACAGATACGCAGTATTTT. It yields the protein CASSVSGGATSTDTQYF.

This chain links TRBV5-4 with TRBJ2-1; D is unclear. Trimming stripped 1 base from V and 3 bases from J, with 5 bases between. CDR1 is SGHNT, CDR2 YYREEE, per germline (reference sequence). CDR3 length equals 13 residues. In DNA form, the CDR3 reads TGTGCCAGCAGCTTGCCAGGCTACAATGAGCAGTTCTTC. Its translation is CASSLPGYNEQFF.

V and J are TRBV5-8 and TRBJ2-6, with a possible D match to TRBD2 (5 bases). CDR1 SGHTS and CDR2 YDEGEE come from the germline V gene. The CDR3 extends over 18 amino acids. V shed 5 bases and J shed 1 base, with 19 bases lying between them. CDR3: CASRLPGMAISGANVLTF. The CDR3 DNA sequence: TGTGCCAGCAGACTACCCGGGATGGCCATTTCTGGGGCCAACGTCCTGACTTTC.

V is TRBV19 and J is TRBJ1-5; 10 nucleotides match TRBD1. V was pared by 6 bases and J by 9 bases, with 5 bases of the junction left unmatched. The CDR3 consists of 13 residues. Germline loops: CDR1 LNHDA, CDR2 SQIVND (reference sequence). The CDR3 DNA sequence: TGTGCCAGTAGACCGGGACAGGGGTCGCCCCAGCATTTT. It specifies CASRPGQGSPQHF.

The chain employs TRBV5-5 and TRBJ1-2, with TRBD1 matching 7 bases. This CDR3 region has 14 residues. Looked up from germline, CDR1 is SGHKS and CDR2 is YYEKEE (reference sequence). Trimming removed 4 bases from V and 8 bases from J; junction bases left unmatched: 11. CDR3 amino acids: CASSPGTDVRGYTF. The CDR3 nucleotides are TGTGCCAGCAGCCCAGGGACAGACGTCAGGGGCTACACCTTC.

For this clone: This same CDR3 is encoded by further DNA sequences in the sample. The chain uses TRBV2 and TRBJ1-2, with D uncertain. The CDR3 consists of 13 residues. In germline, CDR1 is SNHLY, CDR2 FYNNEI. V was cut by 3 bases and J by 2 bases, with 7 bases left in between. The CDR3 DNA follows: TGTGCCAGCAGTGAGGCGGGGAACTATGGCTACACCTTC. This codes for CASSEAGNYGYTF.